Reported below is one TCR beta chain. What it binds is unknown. This sample was taken from a study of beta chain features in type 1 diabetes. The entirety of the isolated RNA underwent reverse transcription, so expressed TCRB transcripts were sequenced. This table comes from immunoSEQ multiplex PCR, and its TCRdb copy is limited to in-frame clones, with some not included. The data show about 160,000 clones, approximately 7.8% seen once. Study-wide findings and caveats: Moderate but significant shortening of TCRB CDR3s was recorded in all four CD4+ subsets from Type 1 diabetes patients.

Trimming at V came to 3 bases and at J to 3 bases, leaving 9 bases not matched to a gene. Germline CDR1 is MGHRA and CDR2 is YSYEKL. The CDR3 extends over 16 amino acids. The sequence came from a woman aged 35 to 49 with type 1 diabetes. V and J are TRBV4-1 and TRBJ2-7, with 9 bases fitting TRBD2. Sequenced: central memory CD4+ T cells from blood. The CDR3 nucleotides read TGCGCCAGCAGCCAGGGATTAGCGGGAGAGGGCTACGAGCAGTACTTC. Its protein product is CASSQGLAGEGYEQYF.